Shown below are 17 T cell receptor beta chains from a single sample sequenced in a study of identical twins listed by TCRdb under 2016. Libraries were made using 5' RACE. The sequencing machine was an Illumina HiSeq 2000. TCRdb passed the public sequencing reads through fastp at Q25 and MiXCR, retaining productive beta sequences. For every CDR3 protein sequence, its rows merge into one entry that carries the most common genes and DNA. In all, the sample holds hundreds of thousands of distinct CDR3 sequences, and about 12% of those were seen once. The ten largest clones capture around 1.6% of the sample. This sample was also put to use in a study of yellow fever vaccine responses in identical twins.

Source material: PBMCs. These receptors all come from a young woman in good health.

This clonotype came up a few times. V gene TRBV12-3 or TRBV12-4 combines with J gene TRBJ2-2; TRBD2 matches 7 bases. The CDR3 spans 16 residues. Germline trimming cut 6 bases from V and 4 bases from J; bases unmatched to any gene: 11. The CDR3 spells CASRGGLPAATGELFF. The CDR3 DNA sequence: TGTGCCAGCAGGGGGGGACTACCAGCCGCCACCGGGGAGCTGTTTTTT.

This clonotype was seen at least ten times. The chain joins TRBV5-1 to TRBJ2-6, with D unclear. With 4 bases removed from V and 2 bases from J, the gap between germline ends came to 7 bases. The CDR3 is 14 amino acids. Germline V lookup: CDR1 SGHRS, CDR2 YFSETQ. The CDR3, as DNA: TGCGCCAGCAGCCCCACAGCTGGGGCCAACGTCCTGACTTTC. Residues: CASSPTAGANVLTF.

This clonotype was observed a handful of times. V gene TRBV5-1 combines with J gene TRBJ2-2, with 9 bases fitting TRBD2. Trimming cost V 4 bases and J 4 bases; bases outside gene matches: 8. Germline loops: CDR1 SGHRS, CDR2 YFSETQ. The CDR3 is 16 amino acids. The CDR3 region is CASSIRTSVGTGELFF. Written as DNA, the CDR3 is TGCGCCAGCAGCATCCGGACTAGCGTTGGCACCGGGGAGCTGTTTTTT. Full variable domain (outside the CDR3, taken from reference TRBV5-1 and TRBJ2-2): KAGVTQTPRYLIKTRGQQVTLSCSPISGHRSVSWYQQTPGQGLQFLFEYFSETQRNKGNFPGRFSGRQFSNSRSEMNVSTLELGDSALYLCASSIRTSVGTGELFFGEGSRLTVL.

This clonotype has just a few counts. The V call is TRBV4-1, the J call TRBJ1-5; a possible D gene is TRBD1 (5 bases). CDR1 and CDR2 from the germline V gene are MGHRA and YSYEKL. V lost 0 bases, J lost 11 bases, and 17 bases lay in between. The CDR3 length is 15 residues. The CDR3 reads CASSQEVEGVGTQHF. The CDR3 DNA follows: TGCGCCAGCAGCCAAGAGGTGGAAGGGGTCGGGACCCAGCATTTT.

The V gene is TRBV20-1, the J gene TRBJ2-1, with D possibly matching TRBD2 (6 bases). The CDR3 has 16 residues. CDR1 DFQATT and CDR2 SNEGSKA come from the germline V gene (reference sequence). Trimming cost V 2 bases and J 0 bases, with 14 bases left between them. The CDR3 sequence is CSARQSSAYSYNEQFF. CDR3 nucleotide sequence: TGCAGTGCTAGACAATCTAGCGCCTACTCCTACAATGAGCAGTTCTTC.

This clonotype has only a few counts. J is TRBJ2-2 and V is TRBV6-1, with TRBD2 matching 7 bases. After removal of 5 bases from V and 3 bases from J, the junction contained 6 bases not matched to a gene. The CDR3 runs 15 residues. Germline V gene sequence: CDR1 MNHNS, CDR2 SASEGT. CDR3 loop: CASSPLREYTGELFF. CDR3 coding DNA: TGTGCCAGCAGTCCCTTGCGGGAGTACACCGGGGAGCTGTTTTTT.

The sample holds many counts of this clonotype. This chain uses TRBV12-3 or TRBV12-4 with TRBJ2-3; 7 bases agree with TRBD2. Trimming cost V 7 bases and J 4 bases; bases outside gene matches: 8. The CDR3 length is 14 residues. The CDR3 reads CASNLGLVADTQYF. The CDR3, as DNA: TGTGCCAGCAACCTTGGACTAGTCGCAGATACGCAGTATTTT.

The V gene is TRBV11-2, the J gene TRBJ2-1; perhaps TRBD1 as D (5 bases). Germline V CDR1 and CDR2: SGHAT, FQNNGV. V was shortened by 5 bases and J by 3 bases, with 20 bases between the two germline ends. This CDR3 spans 17 amino acids. Here the CDR3 DNA reads TGTGCCAGCAGCCCCAGGGTGGTGGCACTGGGCTACAATGAGCAGTTCTTC. Translated, it gives CASSPRVVALGYNEQFF.

This clonotype was seen more than once but under ten times. V is TRBV29-1 and J is TRBJ2-5; 10 nucleotides align to TRBD2. Germline V gene data show CDR1 as SQVTM and CDR2 as ANQGSEA. CDR3 size: 15 residues. The ends lost 3 bases at V and 4 bases at J; junction bases unmatched: 8. The CDR3 DNA sequence: TGCAGCGTTGACGCGAGCGGGGGGGCCGGAGAGACCCAGTACTTC. Its protein is CSVDASGGAGETQYF.

This clonotype was seen ten or more times. The V and J genes are TRBV15 and TRBJ1-3, with unresolved D. This CDR3 has 15 residues. V gave up 1 base and J gave up 4 bases, with 11 bases separating them. Germline V CDR1 and CDR2: LNHNV, YYDKDF (reference sequence). CDR3 coding DNA: TGTGCCACCAGCAGAGTAGGAGGGTCCGGAAACACCATATATTTT. Translating gives CATSRVGGSGNTIYF.

The chain joins TRBV3-1 to TRBJ2-1; 11 nucleotides align to TRBD2. The CDR3 has 16 amino acids. Germline CDR1 and CDR2: LGHDT and YNNKEL (reference sequence). V lost 0 bases, J lost 6 bases, and 4 bases stayed unmatched. The CDR3 is CASSQDIAGGLNEQFF. CDR3 bases: TGTGCCAGCAGCCAAGATATAGCGGGGGGGCTCAATGAGCAGTTCTTC.

This clonotype came up many times. V and J are TRBV12-3 or TRBV12-4 and TRBJ2-7; D gene uncertain. V lost 3 bases and J 2 bases, leaving 14 bases between the germline ends. The CDR3 contains 15 residues. The chain's CDR3 is CASSFGEVRTYEQYF. CDR3 coding DNA: TGTGCCAGCAGTTTTGGGGAAGTCAGGACCTACGAGCAGTACTTC.

The chain uses TRBV7-8 and TRBJ2-1; 7 bases align to TRBD1. The length of the CDR3 is 14 residues. Germline V gives CDR1 SGHVS, CDR2 FQNEAQ. Losses at the gene ends were 3 bases for V and 6 bases for J; bases not matched to a gene: 5. The CDR3 coding sequence is TGTGCCAGCAGCTTGGGACAGTCCACCAATGAGCAGTTCTTC. Translating it yields CASSLGQSTNEQFF. Full variable domain (outside the CDR3, taken from reference TRBV7-8 and TRBJ2-1): GAGVSQSPRYKVAKRGQDVALRCDPISGHVSLFWYQQALGQGPEFLTYFQNEAQLDKSGLPSDRFFAERPEGSVSTLKIQRTQQEDSAVYLCASSLGQSTNEQFFGPGTRLTVL.

This clonotype was observed a few times. The chain joins TRBV7-8 to TRBJ2-1; TRBD1 might be the D (7 bases). Germline V CDR1 and CDR2: SGHVS, FQNEAQ. This CDR3 region has 14 residues. Trimming removed 6 bases at V and 4 bases at J, with 13 bases between. The CDR3 here is CASSPGGIYNEQFF. CDR3 nucleotides: TGTGCCAGCAGTCCAGGGGGGATTTACAATGAGCAGTTCTTC. Together with reference TRBV7-8 and TRBJ2-1, the CDR3 gives the full variable domain: GAGVSQSPRYKVAKRGQDVALRCDPISGHVSLFWYQQALGQGPEFLTYFQNEAQLDKSGLPSDRFFAERPEGSVSTLKIQRTQQEDSAVYLCASSPGGIYNEQFFGPGTRLTVL.

This clonotype was seen a few times. The chain has TRBV5-1 and TRBJ2-5, with TRBD2 matching over 9 bases. The CDR3 consists of 15 residues. After removal of 4 bases from V and 4 bases from J, the junction contained 8 bases not matched to a gene. Germline CDR1 reads SGHRS; CDR2 reads YFSETQ. Written as DNA, the CDR3 is TGCGCCAGCAGCGTGGAGGGACTAGCAATAGAGACCCAGTACTTC. Its translation: CASSVEGLAIETQYF.

This clonotype showed up many times. The chain carries TRBV5-1 and TRBJ2-2; no firm D call. This CDR3 region has 13 residues. Trimming cost V 1 base and J 6 bases, with 7 bases left between them. In germline, CDR1 is SGHRS, CDR2 YFSETQ. CDR3 residues: CASSLYWAGELFF. In nucleotides, the CDR3 is TGCGCCAGCAGCTTGTACTGGGCCGGGGAGCTGTTTTTT. Filled out from reference TRBV5-1 and TRBJ2-2, the complete variable domain reads KAGVTQTPRYLIKTRGQQVTLSCSPISGHRSVSWYQQTPGQGLQFLFEYFSETQRNKGNFPGRFSGRQFSNSRSEMNVSTLELGDSALYLCASSLYWAGELFFGEGSRLTVL.

This clonotype came up a few times. This sequence joins TRBV3-1 and TRBJ2-2, with 8 bases aligning to TRBD2. In germline, CDR1 is LGHDT, CDR2 YNNKEL (reference sequence). CDR3 length: 15 residues. V was clipped by 1 base and J by 8 bases; unmatched bases: 6. The CDR3 DNA reads TGTGCCAGCAGCCAAGCCGGTAGCGGGGTAGGGGAGCTGTTTTTT. Protein sequence: CASSQAGSGVGELFF.